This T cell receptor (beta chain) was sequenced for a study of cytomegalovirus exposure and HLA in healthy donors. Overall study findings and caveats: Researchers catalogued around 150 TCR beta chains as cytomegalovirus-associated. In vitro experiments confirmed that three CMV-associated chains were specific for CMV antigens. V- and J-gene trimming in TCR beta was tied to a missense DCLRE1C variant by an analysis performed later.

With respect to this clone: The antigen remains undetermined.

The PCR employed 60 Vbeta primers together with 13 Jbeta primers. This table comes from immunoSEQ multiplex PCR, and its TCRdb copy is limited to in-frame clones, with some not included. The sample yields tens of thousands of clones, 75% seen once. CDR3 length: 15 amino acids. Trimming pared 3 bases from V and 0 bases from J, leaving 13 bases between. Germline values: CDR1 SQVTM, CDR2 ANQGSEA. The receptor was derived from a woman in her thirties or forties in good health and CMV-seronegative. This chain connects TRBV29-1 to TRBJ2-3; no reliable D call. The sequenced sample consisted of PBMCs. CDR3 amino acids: CSVDISQISTDTQYF. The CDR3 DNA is TGCAGCGTTGATATTTCACAGATTAGCACAGATACGCAGTATTTT.